Listed below are T cell receptor beta chains from one sample, sequenced in a study of molecular identifiers for immune sequencing clone quantification. TCRdb itself ran the PCR reads through MiXCR, one entry per CDR3 protein. Among about 60,000 distinct CDR3 sequences, 15% to 20% were seen once, and the ten largest hold roughly 1.5%. The sample comprised naive CD8+ T cells from blood, with Jurkat cell RNA spiked in. All receptors come from a human donor in good health. Some libraries in this study had Jurkat cell RNA spiked in. Each CDR3 is given with its conserved first and last residue. A D gene is named only where the DNA matches it firmly. Clone size is given for some rows only: seen once, a few or many times, or a class if the clone is expanded.

>NA|TRBV7-2|TRBD1|TRBJ1-5
CASSIYRGENQSRHF
TGTGCCAGCAGCATCTACAGGGGTGAAAATCAGTCCCGGCATTTT
>many|TRBV6-2/TRBV6-3|NA|TRBJ1-1
CASIEAMGAEAFF
TGTGCCAGCATTGAGGCCATGGGTGCTGAAGCTTTCTTT
>many|TRBV19|TRBD1|TRBJ1-5
CASSDLGTGHQPQHF
TGTGCCAGTAGCGACCTAGGGACAGGGCATCAGCCCCAGCATTTT
>many|TRBV7-8|TRBD2|TRBJ2-1
CASSFGAGVGNEQFF
TGTGCCAGCAGCTTCGGAGCGGGAGTGGGGAATGAGCAGTTCTTC
>many|TRBV6-5|NA|TRBJ2-5
CASSKFRGIETQYF
TGTGCCAGCAGTAAATTCAGGGGAATTGAGACCCAGTACTTC
>many|TRBV27|NA|TRBJ1-1
CASSGRGVPNTEAFF
TGTGCCAGCAGTGGTCGGGGCGTCCCGAACACTGAAGCTTTCTTT
>many|TRBV2|NA|TRBJ2-6
CASSEAARAGANVLTF
TGTGCCAGCAGTGAAGCAGCGCGGGCTGGGGCCAACGTCCTGACTTTC
>many|TRBV6-8|NA|TRBJ1-1
CASSYFPGGTEAFF
TGTGCCAGCAGTTACTTCCCGGGGGGCACTGAAGCTTTCTTT
>many|TRBV29-1|TRBD2|TRBJ2-7
CSVAGREGLPFHEQYF
TGCAGCGTTGCAGGGCGGGAGGGCCTCCCATTCCACGAGCAGTACTTC
>NA|TRBV5-1|TRBD1|TRBJ1-2
CASSLRTGLRDYGYTF
TGCGCCAGCAGCCTGCGGACAGGGCTTAGGGACTATGGCTACACCTTC
>many|TRBV7-9|TRBD2|TRBJ2-3
CASSPNPWDYTQKEDSTDTQYF
TGTGCCAGCAGCCCCAACCCGTGGGACTATACTCAAAAGGAGGATAGCACAGATACGCAGTATTTT
>many|TRBV3-1|TRBD2|TRBJ2-3
CASSPLAGGGADTQYF
TGTGCCAGCAGCCCGCTAGCGGGAGGAGGGGCAGATACGCAGTATTTT
>NA|TRBV19|TRBD1|TRBJ2-7
CASRSKPGTGNPLEQYF
TGTGCCAGTAGAAGCAAACCCGGGACAGGGAATCCCCTCGAGCAGTACTTC
>NA|TRBV2|NA|TRBJ2-1
CASSLLQVSHEQFF
TGTGCCAGCAGTTTATTACAGGTTTCTCATGAGCAGTTCTTC
>NA|TRBV12-3/TRBV12-4|TRBD1|TRBJ2-7
CASNTDRGLVEQYF
TGTGCCAGCAACACCGACAGGGGGCTTGTCGAGCAGTACTTC
>medium-sized|TRBV4-1|TRBD2|TRBJ2-1
CASSHRKGLAEYNEQFF
TGCGCCAGCAGCCACCGAAAGGGACTAGCAGAGTACAATGAGCAGTTCTTC
>many|TRBV30|NA|TRBJ2-2
CAWTESTGELFF
TGTGCCTGGACCGAGAGCACCGGGGAGCTGTTTTTT
>few|TRBV7-9|TRBD1|TRBJ1-2
CASSLDRGDTNYGYTF
TGTGCCAGCAGCTTGGACAGGGGGGATACTAACTATGGCTACACCTTC
>few|TRBV13|NA|TRBJ2-7
CASSLRGSPSYEQYF
TGTGCCAGCAGCTTGAGGGGTTCCCCCTCCTACGAGCAGTACTTC
>many|TRBV7-9|NA|TRBJ1-4
CASSPPAATNEKLFF
TGTGCCAGCAGCCCCCCGGCTGCAACTAATGAAAAACTGTTTTTT
>NA|TRBV4-1|TRBD1|TRBJ2-1
CASSPSGQGASPQQFF
TGCGCCAGCAGCCCCTCGGGACAGGGGGCCTCACCACAGCAGTTCTTC
>NA|TRBV19|TRBD2|TRBJ2-2
CASISYSSGPNTGELFF
TGTGCCAGCATTTCCTATTCTAGCGGACCGAACACCGGGGAGCTGTTTTTT
>many|TRBV2|TRBD2|TRBJ2-5
CASMVAGEETQYF
TGTGCCAGCATGGTAGCGGGAGAGGAGACCCAGTACTTC
>few|TRBV7-3|TRBD2|TRBJ2-7
CASSLGVGTRLSEQYF
TGTGCCAGCAGCTTAGGGGTTGGGACTAGACTCTCCGAGCAGTACTTC
>many|TRBV7-6|NA|TRBJ1-2
CASSPRRGDYGYTF
TGTGCCAGCAGCCCTCGACGTGGAGACTATGGCTACACCTTC
>many|TRBV5-4|TRBD2|TRBJ2-7
CASSFASGSAEQYF
TGTGCCAGCAGCTTTGCTAGCGGGAGCGCCGAGCAGTACTTC
>many|TRBV29-1|TRBD2|TRBJ2-7
CSVVGGSVNEQYF
TGCAGCGTTGTGGGCGGGAGCGTCAACGAGCAGTACTTC
>many|TRBV11-2|NA|TRBJ1-1
CASSLQKGGSRKNTEAFF
TGTGCCAGCAGCTTACAAAAGGGGGGGTCGAGGAAGAACACTGAAGCTTTCTTT
>NA|TRBV25-1|TRBD2|TRBJ2-7
CASRAWGDWEGEQYF
TGTGCCAGCAGGGCATGGGGGGACTGGGAGGGCGAGCAGTACTTC
>NA|TRBV4-1|NA|TRBJ1-1
CASSQTHRPMNTEAFF
TGCGCCAGCAGCCAAACCCATCGACCAATGAACACTGAAGCTTTCTTT
>many|TRBV12-3/TRBV12-4|TRBD2|TRBJ2-1
CASSFLTSRYNEQFF
TGTGCCAGCAGTTTCCTGACTAGCAGATACAATGAGCAGTTCTTC
>many|TRBV10-3|NA|TRBJ2-2
CAISGQENTGELFF
TGTGCCATCAGTGGACAGGAGAACACCGGGGAGCTGTTTTTT
>NA|TRBV27|NA|TRBJ2-1
CASSFGGLIEQFF
TGTGCCAGCAGTTTCGGCGGGTTAATCGAGCAGTTCTTC
>many|TRBV6-6|NA|TRBJ2-3
CASSYGYTDTQYF
TGTGCCAGCAGTTACGGCTACACAGATACGCAGTATTTT
>many|TRBV12-3/TRBV12-4|TRBD2|TRBJ2-3
CASSEAGATDTQYF
TGTGCCAGCAGTGAGGCGGGAGCCACAGATACGCAGTATTTT
>NA|TRBV10-1|NA|TRBJ1-5
CASSERGISTYTQHF
TGCGCCAGCAGTGAGAGAGGGATTAGCACATATACGCAGCATTTT
>many|TRBV11-3|NA|TRBJ2-7
CASSFWGNLYEQYF
TGTGCCAGCAGCTTCTGGGGAAACCTCTACGAGCAGTACTTC
>many|TRBV7-6|NA|TRBJ2-2
CASSLGPDAGTGELFF
TGTGCCAGCAGCTTAGGCCCCGATGCGGGCACCGGGGAGCTGTTTTTT
>many|TRBV10-3|TRBD2|TRBJ2-3
CAISDGSGIADTQYF
TGTGCCATCAGTGATGGTAGCGGGATTGCAGATACGCAGTATTTT
>NA|TRBV27|NA|TRBJ2-3
CASSPGHNTDTQYF
TGTGCCAGCAGTCCTGGACACAACACAGATACGCAGTATTTT
>NA|TRBV9|NA|TRBJ1-1
CAGSRGKNTEAFF
TGTGCCGGCAGCCGAGGGAAAAACACTGAAGCTTTCTTT
>many|TRBV24-1|TRBD1|TRBJ1-5
CATSDSTGINQPQHF
TGTGCCACCAGTGATTCGACAGGGATCAATCAGCCCCAGCATTTT
>many|TRBV28|NA|TRBJ1-5
CASCSGGNQPQHF
TGTGCCAGCTGTTCTGGCGGCAATCAGCCCCAGCATTTT
>many|TRBV27|TRBD2|TRBJ2-7
CASSPRRAGATYEQYF
TGTGCCAGCAGTCCTAGACGGGCGGGAGCCACCTACGAGCAGTACTTC
>many|TRBV4-1|TRBD2|TRBJ2-3
CASSWGLAGGLSGTDTQYF
TGCGCCAGCAGCTGGGGACTAGCGGGAGGGCTCAGCGGGACAGATACGCAGTATTTT
>few|TRBV10-3|TRBD2|TRBJ2-1
CAISEGVAGDRYNEQFF
TGTGCCATCAGTGAGGGGGTTGCGGGAGACCGTTACAATGAGCAGTTCTTC
>many|TRBV29-1|NA|TRBJ1-2
CSVVKPSGYGYTF
TGCAGCGTTGTGAAGCCATCTGGCTATGGCTACACCTTC
>many|TRBV28|TRBD1|TRBJ1-2
CASIKRTGDYGYTF
TGTGCCAGCATCAAACGGACAGGGGACTATGGCTACACCTTC